The sequence of this T cell receptor (beta chain) was determined in a study of cytomegalovirus exposure and HLA in healthy donors. Regarding the study as a whole: The study assumed roughly uniform donor sequencing depth for presence/absence analyses. According to a later analysis, donors in an Asian-associated ancestry cluster reportedly had fewer N-insertions than the approximately 620-donor mean.

About this clone: What it recognizes is unknown.

There are 14 residues in the CDR3. The V end lost 2 bases, the J end lost 3 bases, and 10 bases lay between the germline ends. The germline V gene has CDR1 MDHEN and CDR2 SYDVKM. The PCR used 60 Vbeta and 13 Jbeta primers. TCRdb's table, derived via immunoSEQ multiplex PCR, lists solely in-frame clones and lacks some. The data hold about 200,000 clones, with less than 85% observed a single time. The source is a man younger than 35 in good health and CMV-seronegative. The sample was PBMCs. V is TRBV28 and J is TRBJ1-1; maybe TRBD1 (5 bases). The CDR3 coding sequence is TGTGCCAGCAGTTTAGAGCAGGGTGACACTGAAGCTTTCTTT. Protein product: CASSLEQGDTEAFF.